Listed below are T cell receptor beta chains from one sample, sequenced in a study of CD8+CD57+ T cells in acquired aplastic anemia. TCRdb itself ran the reads through MiXCR, one entry per CDR3 protein. The sample lists approximately 120,000 distinct CDR3 sequences; over 30% were seen once. Sequenced sample: sorted CD4+, CD8+, or CD8+CD57+ T cells (not recorded which) from PBMCs. These receptors were collected from a human donor with aplastic anemia. Each CDR3 is given with its conserved first and last residue. The D gene is left open where the match is weak.

j_call,d_call,v_call,cdr3_aa
TRBJ2-7,.,TRBV29-1,CSVGGSNYEQYF
TRBJ2-1,.,TRBV5-1,CASSSEGSPYNEQFF
TRBJ2-7,.,TRBV12-3/TRBV12-4,CASRTDRSPYEQYF
TRBJ2-3,.,TRBV18,CASSQFRRGSKGTDTQYF
TRBJ1-1,TRBD1,TRBV20-1,CSAGRDREVSSTEAFF
TRBJ2-7,.,TRBV29-1,CSVGSSYEQYF
TRBJ2-5,.,TRBV19,CASSPLSGVGYQYF
TRBJ2-7,.,TRBV29-1,CSVEESEPYEQYF
TRBJ1-3,.,TRBV7-9,CASQGSSGNTIYF
TRBJ1-3,.,TRBV10-3,CAIAPVRGGSGNTIYF
TRBJ2-7,TRBD1,TRBV11-2,CASSLFGGSGTGGPEQYF
TRBJ2-7,TRBD1,TRBV24-1,CATSDSPGQDEQYF
TRBJ2-3,TRBD1,TRBV5-6,CASSTSGTVTDTQYF
TRBJ1-5,.,TRBV19,CASRTAPNQPQHF
TRBJ2-7,TRBD1,TRBV19,CASSWTGGIYEQYF
TRBJ1-5,.,TRBV27,CASSYDRWQPQHF